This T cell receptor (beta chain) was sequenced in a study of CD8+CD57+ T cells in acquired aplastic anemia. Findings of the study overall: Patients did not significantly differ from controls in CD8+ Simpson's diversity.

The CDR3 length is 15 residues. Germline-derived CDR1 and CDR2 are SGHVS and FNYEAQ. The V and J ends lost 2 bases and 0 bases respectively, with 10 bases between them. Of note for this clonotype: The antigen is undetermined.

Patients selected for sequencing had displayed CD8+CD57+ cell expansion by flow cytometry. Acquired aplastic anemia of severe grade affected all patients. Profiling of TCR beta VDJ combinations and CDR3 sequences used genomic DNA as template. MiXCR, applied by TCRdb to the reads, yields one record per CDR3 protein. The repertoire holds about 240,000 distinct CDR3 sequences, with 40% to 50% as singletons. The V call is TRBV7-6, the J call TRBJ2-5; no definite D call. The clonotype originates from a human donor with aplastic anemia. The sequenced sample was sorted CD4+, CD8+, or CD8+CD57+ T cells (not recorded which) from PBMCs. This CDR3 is CASSLFPKYQETQYF. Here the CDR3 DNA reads TGTGCCAGCAGCTTATTTCCGAAGTACCAAGAGACCCAGTACTTC. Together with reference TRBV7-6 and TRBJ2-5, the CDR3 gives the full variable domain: GAGVSQSPRYKVTKRGQDVALRCDPISGHVSLYWYRQALGQGPEFLTYFNYEAQQDKSGLPNDRFSAERPEGSISTLTIQRTEQRDSAMYRCASSLFPKYQETQYFGPGTRLLVL.